The T cell receptor beta chain described here comes from a study of cytomegalovirus exposure and HLA in healthy donors (dated by TCRdb to 2015 to 2018). About the investigation overall: According to an earlier analysis of a few hundred of the donors, 150 million to 200 million T cells yielded 120 million or so unique TCR beta sequences and about 300 Gb of sequence data. An early release covering roughly 640 HLA-typed donors comprised approximately 290 gigabases of sequencing data and about 90 million unique TCR sequences. Among the roughly 400 genotyped donors, under 90% belonged to the genetic ancestry cluster associated with self-reported Caucasian donors. The aim of the study was to test whether cataloging public T cell receptors could identify signatures of past pathogen exposure. The study used immunosequencing to profile the T cell repertoires of approximately 630 subjects and linked those repertoires to cytomegalovirus serostatus. Along with the roughly 610-subject first cohort, a separate validation cohort of over 90 different subjects was used. High-throughput TCR immunosequencing, statistical association of individual TCRs with disease status, and machine learning were combined to predict cytomegalovirus infection status. To study patterns of TCR occurrence, a later analysis re-analyzed previously published TCR beta repertoires from hundreds of donors and added high-resolution HLA genotyping. Rather than drawing on any new phenotypic data, the later analysis identified candidate immune exposures from TCR beta sequences and the way those sequences occurred across donors. In an earlier analysis of 550 to 700 of the donors, high-throughput TCR beta sequencing was used to judge whether each TCR beta V gene segment behaved as functional or pseudogenic. Donor age, sex, ethnicity and CMV serostatus were compiled alongside the repertoire data. A later genetic analysis used genome-wide SNP genotypes for about 60% of the roughly 700 donors, treating that subset as a discovery cohort. All discovery cohort repertoires had been generated using a single sequencing platform. Class I and class II HLA loci were covered by the typing at four-digit resolution. The number of typed donors differed by locus: about 620-630 for A, B, C, DRB1 and DQB1; approximately 530 for DQA1; fewer than 610 for DPA1; and about 450 for DPB1. A handful of DR-DQ haplotypes were handled as single units for association and clustering because linkage in the cohort was strong. Among some 400 genotyped donors of the cohort, an average of approximately 240,000 unique TCR beta nucleotide sequences was sequenced per donor, of which about 18% were non-productive.

The library was prepared using the immunoSEQ multiplex PCR assay. The multiplex PCR relied on a mix of 60 forward primers for TCR Vbeta segments and 13 reverse primers for TCR Jbeta segments. Amplification of the CDR3 region of rearranged TCR beta genes was performed with a multiplex PCR assay on genomic DNA. The amplified TCR beta libraries were sequenced on the Illumina HiSeq System as 87-base-pair reads. Per the source publication's procedure: Across the roughly 700 repertoires, a later analysis counted tens of millions of unique TCR beta chains, about 10 million of which were shared by at least two donors. To remove PCR and sequencing errors, raw reads were error-corrected and collapsed into unique sequences using a nearest-neighbor algorithm that merged closely related sequences. CDR3 sequences were aligned to IMGT reference sequences to assign V, D and J gene segments. Each retained sequence needed at least a six-nucleotide match to both a V gene segment and a J gene segment. A rearrangement counted as productive if the CDR3 had no stop codons and remained in frame with V and J, and every other rearrangement counted as non-productive. Following IMGT convention, CDR3 was defined as the stretch from the second conserved V-encoded cysteine to the conserved J-encoded phenylalanine. The earlier analysis of about 530 of the donors excluded any sequence lacking an unambiguous match to a single V gene segment. An earlier analysis of 587 of the donors called V segments functional above 56.7% productive rearrangements and segregating when the between-donor standard deviation exceeded 5%. A statistical classification framework was built for diagnosing cytomegalovirus status from the catalog of TCR beta chain sequences. In a later analysis, V and J genes were assigned by comparing TCR nucleotide sequences against IMGT/GENE-DB human TR gene sequences. The TCRdist pipeline was used in a later analysis to assign CDR3 sequences and most-parsimonious VDJ recombination scenarios. In a later analysis, each TCR beta chain was defined by its CDR3 amino acid sequence together with its V-gene family, and reads without a unique V-gene family were excluded. To address suspected cross-contamination and a sequencing artifact, a later analysis removed several hundred highly shared, low-generation-probability nucleotide sequences. For each public chain, a later analysis derived a clonal expansion index from normalized ranks of inferred template counts within each repertoire. In a later analysis, generation probabilities were computed using a VDJ recombination model fitted to out-of-frame rearrangements, and the results were checked against IGoR. In a later analysis, TCR-TCR, TCR-HLA and TCR-CMV co-occurrence was scored with hypergeometric tests, and a repertoire-size bias correction was applied to TCR pairs. A later analysis estimated false discovery rates by permuting HLA or CMV assignments 20 times. In a later analysis, co-occurring TCRs were grouped with DBSCAN, and TCRdist sequence similarity was added when clustering was performed within HLA-allele-positive subsets. For co-occurrence clustering, repertoires with fewer than 30,000 or more than 120,000 public chains were excluded, along with a handful of repertoires with anomalous nucleotide sharing. TCRdb retrieved this table from immuneACCESS and kept in-frame rearrangements only. Not all clones are present; in checked studies, unresolved V genes account for under half, and no reason is known for the remainder. V, J and clone size reflect that table, while D and trimming were determined from the DNA. Within this sample are roughly 250,000 clones, with approximately 80% of them counted one time only. Roughly 0.31% of the sample comes from the top ten.

The cohort was made up of about 610 healthy bone marrow donors. At the time of sampling, every cohort member was nominally healthy, though immune exposures that went unrecorded were likely present. The donor tested CMV seronegative and was one of the 352 seronegative cohort members. Each donor provided a peripheral blood sample, and peripheral blood mononuclear cells were used for TCR beta sequencing. Genomic DNA was extracted from the blood cell samples with the Qiagen DNeasy Blood Extraction Kit. As concerns this clone: It has no known antigen specificity. Base qualities are not provided; no much larger clone lies one nucleotide away.

CDR1 KGHSH and CDR2 LQKENI are derived from the germline V gene. The CDR3 goes from the cysteine to the phenylalanine over 15 residues. This entry keeps only the CDR3 DNA: 45 bases, framed from base 1. Compared with germline, V lacks 3 bases and J lacks 7 bases; bases without a gene match: 8. Results and caveats for the whole study, not just this receptor: When HLA alleles, especially DR and DQ, strongly co-occurred, TCR associations were difficult to assign to individual alleles. Most TCR sequences were observed very rarely across donors, whereas some public TCRs were present in many individuals. A later analysis found that most CMV-associated TCR beta chains appeared HLA-restricted, with HLA associations seemingly driven largely by CMV exposure. A group of highly shared sequence variants was considered likely to be a technical artifact of the sequencing pipeline. Correlated functional status among segregating V segments might reflect linkage disequilibrium, but an unknown experimental factor could not be ruled out. The classifier was reported to diagnose cytomegalovirus status with high specificity and sensitivity in both the original cohort and the validation cohort. In vitro tests confirmed that a few of the cytomegalovirus-associated TCR beta chains recognize cytomegalovirus antigens. Only TCR beta chains were sequenced in this cohort, and the absence of alpha or paired-chain data limited detectable features. It was suggested by the authors that the approach could potentially be generalized to other disease states and immunological phenotypes. Because HLA typing was missing for some donors at each locus, association tests included only the typed subset. Broadly in line with IMGT annotations, most TCR beta V segments showed up in productive rearrangements about 87% or about 30% of the time in an earlier analysis of several hundred of the donors. Several of the top co-occurrence clusters appeared to be linked to parvovirus B19, influenza, CMV and Epstein-Barr virus, according to a later analysis. The only immune exposure information available for the cohort was CMV serostatus. An association between a missense DCLRE1C variant and V-gene and J-gene trimming of TCR beta chains was found in a later genetic analysis and replicated in an independent cohort. Compared with equally common non-associated chains, HLA-associated TCR beta chains in a later analysis were more clonally expanded and had lower generation probabilities. A further reported finding was that TCR beta sequences accurately predicted the HLA-A and HLA-B alleles for most subjects in the first cohort. Roughly uniform sequencing depth across donors was assumed in presence/absence analyses, although this assumption may not hold. The 87-base-pair reads could not distinguish some IMGT-functional V segments, including TRBV6-2 and TRBV6-3, so those segments were excluded. According to a later genetic analysis, donors in an Asian-associated ancestry cluster had fewer N-insertions in productive TCRs than the roughly 700-donor mean. The study gave a list of 150 to 200 TCR beta chains associated with cytomegalovirus. In a later analysis, TCR association rates were found to vary across HLA loci, with the most associated TCRs seen for DRB1 alleles and the fewest for HLA-C alleles. A later analysis associated about 18,000 TCR beta sequences with specific HLA alleles at a false discovery rate of 0.05. Because counts were too low, about 17 rarely observed V segments, including chromosome 9 orphons, were excluded from the earlier analysis of several hundred of the donors.

The sequencing sample was made of PBMCs. The sequence is built from TRBV18 and TRBJ1-5; 8 junctional bases match TRBD1. The clonotype was recovered from a girl aged 2 to 9 in good health and CMV-seronegative. The CDR3 has the sequence CASSPGQGLGQPQHF. The DNA sequence is as follows: TGTGCCAGCTCACCCGGACAGGGATTGGGACAGCCCCAGCATTTT. The CDR3, completed at both ends by the reference TRBV18 and TRBJ1-5 genes, gives the full variable domain NAGVMQNPRHLVRRRGQEARLRCSPMKGHSHVYWYRQLPEEGLKFMVYLQKENIIDESGMPKERFSAEFPKEGPSILRIQQVVRGDSAAYFCASSPGQGLGQPQHFGDGTRLSIL.